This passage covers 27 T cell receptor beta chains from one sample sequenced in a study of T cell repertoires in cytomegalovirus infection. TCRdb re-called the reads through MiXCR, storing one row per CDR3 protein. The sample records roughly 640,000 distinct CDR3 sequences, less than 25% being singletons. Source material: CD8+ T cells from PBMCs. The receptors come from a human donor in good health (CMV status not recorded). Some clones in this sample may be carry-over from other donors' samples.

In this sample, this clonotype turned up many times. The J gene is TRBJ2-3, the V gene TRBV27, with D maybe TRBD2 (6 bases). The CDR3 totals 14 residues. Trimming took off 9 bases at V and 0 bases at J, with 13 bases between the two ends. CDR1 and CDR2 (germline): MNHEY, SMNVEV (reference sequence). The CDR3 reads CASYGGTSTDTQYF. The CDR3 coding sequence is TGTGCCAGTTACGGGGGAACTAGCACAGATACGCAGTATTTT.

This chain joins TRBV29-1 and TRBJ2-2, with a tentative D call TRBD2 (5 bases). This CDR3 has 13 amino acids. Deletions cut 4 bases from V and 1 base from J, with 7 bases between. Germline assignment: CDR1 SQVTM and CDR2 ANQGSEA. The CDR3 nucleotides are TGCAGCGTTGGACTAAAGAACACCGGGGAGCTGTTTTTT. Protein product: CSVGLKNTGELFF.

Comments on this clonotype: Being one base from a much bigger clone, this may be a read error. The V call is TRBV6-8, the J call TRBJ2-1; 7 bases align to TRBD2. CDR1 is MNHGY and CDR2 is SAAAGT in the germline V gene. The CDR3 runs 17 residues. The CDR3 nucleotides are TGTGCCAACAGTTACTTCCCCAGCGGGGCCTCCTACAATGAGCAGTTCTTC. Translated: CANSYFPSGASYNEQFF.

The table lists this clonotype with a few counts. The CDR3 coding sequence is TGTGCCAGCAGGTCGACAGGGTTTGAGACCCAGTACTTC. Protein sequence: CASRSTGFETQYF. The chain couples TRBV12-3 or TRBV12-4 to TRBJ2-5; 7 nucleotides align to TRBD1. The CDR3 spans 13 residues. The V and J ends lost 6 bases and 5 bases, in that order; junction bases with no gene match: 6.

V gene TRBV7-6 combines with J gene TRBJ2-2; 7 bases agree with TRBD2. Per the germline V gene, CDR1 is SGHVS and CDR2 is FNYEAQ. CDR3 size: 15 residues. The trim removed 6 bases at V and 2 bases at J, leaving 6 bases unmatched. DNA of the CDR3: TGTGCCAGCAGGCATCTAGCGGTAAACACCGGGGAGCTGTTTTTT. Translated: CASRHLAVNTGELFF.

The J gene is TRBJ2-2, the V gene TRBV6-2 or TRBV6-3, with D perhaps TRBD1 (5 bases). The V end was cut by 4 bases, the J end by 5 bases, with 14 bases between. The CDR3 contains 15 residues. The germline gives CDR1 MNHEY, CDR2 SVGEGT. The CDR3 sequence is CASSFSGHPTGELFF. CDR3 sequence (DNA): TGTGCCAGCAGTTTCTCTGGACACCCTACCGGGGAGCTGTTTTTT.

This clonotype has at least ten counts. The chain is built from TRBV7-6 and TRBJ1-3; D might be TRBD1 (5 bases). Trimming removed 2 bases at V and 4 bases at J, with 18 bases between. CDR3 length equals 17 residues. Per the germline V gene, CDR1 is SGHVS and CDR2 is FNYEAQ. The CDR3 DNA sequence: TGTGCCAGCAGCTTAACACTAGGAATTGGGGGAGGAAACACCATATATTTT. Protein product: CASSLTLGIGGGNTIYF. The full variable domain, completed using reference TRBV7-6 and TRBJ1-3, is GAGVSQSPRYKVTKRGQDVALRCDPISGHVSLYWYRQALGQGPEFLTYFNYEAQQDKSGLPNDRFSAERPEGSISTLTIQRTEQRDSAMYRCASSLTLGIGGGNTIYFGEGSWLTVV.

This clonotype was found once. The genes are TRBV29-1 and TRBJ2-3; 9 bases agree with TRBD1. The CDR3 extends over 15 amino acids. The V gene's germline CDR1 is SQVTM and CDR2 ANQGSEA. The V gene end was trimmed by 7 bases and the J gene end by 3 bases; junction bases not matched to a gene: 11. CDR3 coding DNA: TGCAGCGCATCACCGACAGGGGGTAGAACAGATACGCAGTATTTT. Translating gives CSASPTGGRTDTQYF.

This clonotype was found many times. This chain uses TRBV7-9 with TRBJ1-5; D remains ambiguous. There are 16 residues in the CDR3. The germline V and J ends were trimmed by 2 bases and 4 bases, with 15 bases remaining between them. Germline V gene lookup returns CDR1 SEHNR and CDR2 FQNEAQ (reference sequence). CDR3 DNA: TGTGCCAGCAGCTTATATCAATCCGGAAAAAATCAGCCCCAGCATTTT. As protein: CASSLYQSGKNQPQHF.

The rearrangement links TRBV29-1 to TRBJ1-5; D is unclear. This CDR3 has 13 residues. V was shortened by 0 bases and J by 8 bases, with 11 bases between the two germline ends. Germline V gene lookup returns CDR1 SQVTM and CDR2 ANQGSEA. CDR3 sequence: CSVEDGYGKPQHF. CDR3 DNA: TGCAGCGTTGAAGATGGTTACGGAAAGCCCCAGCATTTT.

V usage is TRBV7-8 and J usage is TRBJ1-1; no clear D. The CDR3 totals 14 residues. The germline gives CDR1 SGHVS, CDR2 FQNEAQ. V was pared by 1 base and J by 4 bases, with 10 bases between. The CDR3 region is CASSLGTAGTEAFF. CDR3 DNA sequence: TGTGCCAGCAGCTTAGGGACTGCAGGCACTGAAGCTTTCTTT.

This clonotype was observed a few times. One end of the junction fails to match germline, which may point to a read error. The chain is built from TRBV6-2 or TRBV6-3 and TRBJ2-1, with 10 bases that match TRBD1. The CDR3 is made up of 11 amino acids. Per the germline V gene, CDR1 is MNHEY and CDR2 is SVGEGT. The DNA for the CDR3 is TGTGCCAGCAGATCGGGACAGGGGCGGGCCTTC. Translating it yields CASRSGQGRAF.

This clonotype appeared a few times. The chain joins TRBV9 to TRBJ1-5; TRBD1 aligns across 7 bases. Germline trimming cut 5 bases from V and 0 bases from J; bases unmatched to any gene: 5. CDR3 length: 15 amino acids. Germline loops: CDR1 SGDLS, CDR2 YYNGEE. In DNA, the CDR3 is TGTGCCAGCAGTCCTACAGGGGATAGCAATCAGCCCCAGCATTTT. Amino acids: CASSPTGDSNQPQHF.

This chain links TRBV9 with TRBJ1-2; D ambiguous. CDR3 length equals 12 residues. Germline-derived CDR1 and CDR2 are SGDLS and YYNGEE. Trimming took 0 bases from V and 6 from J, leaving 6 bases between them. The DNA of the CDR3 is TGTGCCAGCAGCGTAGTTCAGGATGGCTACACCTTC. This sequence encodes CASSVVQDGYTF.

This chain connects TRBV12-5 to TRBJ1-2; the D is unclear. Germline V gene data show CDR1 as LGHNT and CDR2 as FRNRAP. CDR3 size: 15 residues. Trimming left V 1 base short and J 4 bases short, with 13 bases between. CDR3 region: CASGLADHTIYGYTF. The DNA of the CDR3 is TGTGCTAGTGGTTTGGCGGACCATACGATCTATGGCTACACCTTC.

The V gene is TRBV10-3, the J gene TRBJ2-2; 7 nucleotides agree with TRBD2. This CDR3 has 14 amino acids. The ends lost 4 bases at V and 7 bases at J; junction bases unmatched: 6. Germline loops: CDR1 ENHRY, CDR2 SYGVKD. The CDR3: CAISAPTSLGELFF. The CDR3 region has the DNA TGTGCCATCAGTGCGCCGACTAGCCTCGGGGAGCTGTTTTTT.

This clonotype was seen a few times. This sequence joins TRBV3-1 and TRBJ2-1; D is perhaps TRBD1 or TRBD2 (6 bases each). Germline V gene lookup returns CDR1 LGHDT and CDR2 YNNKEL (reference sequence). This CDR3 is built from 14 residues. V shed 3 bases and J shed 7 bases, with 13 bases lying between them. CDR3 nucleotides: TGTGCCAGCAGCCAGATCCAAGGGGGGAATGAGCAGTTCTTC. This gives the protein CASSQIQGGNEQFF.

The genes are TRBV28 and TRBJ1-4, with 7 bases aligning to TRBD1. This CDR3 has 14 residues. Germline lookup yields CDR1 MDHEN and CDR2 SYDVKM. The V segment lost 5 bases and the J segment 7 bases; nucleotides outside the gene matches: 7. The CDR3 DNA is TGTGCCAGCAGTGAGGACAGGCGGGGTGAAAAACTGTTTTTT. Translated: CASSEDRRGEKLFF.

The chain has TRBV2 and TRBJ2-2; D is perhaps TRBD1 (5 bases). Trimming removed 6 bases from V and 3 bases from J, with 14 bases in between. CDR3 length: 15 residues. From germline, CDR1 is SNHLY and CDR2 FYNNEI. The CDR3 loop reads CASSPVEGDTGELFF. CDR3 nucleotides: TGTGCCAGCAGCCCGGTTGAAGGGGACACCGGGGAGCTGTTTTTT.

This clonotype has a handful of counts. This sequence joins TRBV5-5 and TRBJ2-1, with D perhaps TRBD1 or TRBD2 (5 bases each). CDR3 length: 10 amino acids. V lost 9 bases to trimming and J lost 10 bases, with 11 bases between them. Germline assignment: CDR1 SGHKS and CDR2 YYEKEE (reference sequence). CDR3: CAIRDGEQFF. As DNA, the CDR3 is TGTGCCATCCGGGACGGCGAGCAGTTCTTC.

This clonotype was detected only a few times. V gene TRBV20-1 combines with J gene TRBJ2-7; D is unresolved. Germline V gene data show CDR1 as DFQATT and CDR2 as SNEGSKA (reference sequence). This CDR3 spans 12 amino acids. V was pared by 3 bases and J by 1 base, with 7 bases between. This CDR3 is CSARIGSYEQYF. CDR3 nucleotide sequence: TGCAGTGCTAGGATAGGGTCCTACGAGCAGTACTTC.

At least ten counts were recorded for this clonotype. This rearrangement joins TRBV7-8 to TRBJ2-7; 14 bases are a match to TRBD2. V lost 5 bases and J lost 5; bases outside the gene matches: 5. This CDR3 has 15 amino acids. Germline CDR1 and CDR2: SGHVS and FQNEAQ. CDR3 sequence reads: CASSPTSGGVDEQYF. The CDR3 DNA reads TGTGCCAGCAGCCCGACTAGCGGGGGGGTCGACGAGCAGTACTTC.

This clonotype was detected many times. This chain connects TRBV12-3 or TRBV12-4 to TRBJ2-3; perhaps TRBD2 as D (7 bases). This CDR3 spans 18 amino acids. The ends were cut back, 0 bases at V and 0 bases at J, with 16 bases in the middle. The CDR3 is CASSLALGRGRSTDTQYF. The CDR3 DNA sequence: TGTGCCAGCAGTTTAGCGCTAGGGCGGGGGCGAAGCACAGATACGCAGTATTTT.

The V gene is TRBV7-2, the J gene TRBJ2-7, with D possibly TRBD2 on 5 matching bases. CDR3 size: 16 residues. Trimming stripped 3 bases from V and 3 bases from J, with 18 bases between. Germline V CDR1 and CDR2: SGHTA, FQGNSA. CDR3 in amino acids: CASSFFEGRANYEQYF. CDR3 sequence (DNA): TGTGCCAGCAGCTTTTTCGAGGGCAGAGCAAACTACGAGCAGTACTTC.

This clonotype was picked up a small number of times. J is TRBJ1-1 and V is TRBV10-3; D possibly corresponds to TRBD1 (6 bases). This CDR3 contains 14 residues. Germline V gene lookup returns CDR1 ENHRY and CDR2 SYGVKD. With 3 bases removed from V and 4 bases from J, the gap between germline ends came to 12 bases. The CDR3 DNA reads TGTGCCATCAGTGACCCGGGGGCGGGCACTGAAGCTTTCTTT. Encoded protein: CAISDPGAGTEAFF.

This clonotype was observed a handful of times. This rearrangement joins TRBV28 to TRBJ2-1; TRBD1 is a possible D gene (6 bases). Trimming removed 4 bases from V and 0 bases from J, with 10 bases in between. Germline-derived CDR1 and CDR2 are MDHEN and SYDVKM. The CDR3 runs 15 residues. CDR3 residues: CASSSDRDSYNEQFF. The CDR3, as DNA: TGTGCCAGCAGTTCGGACAGAGACTCCTACAATGAGCAGTTCTTC.

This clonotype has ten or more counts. In DNA form, the CDR3 reads TGTGCCAGCAGGTCCGGAACGGACGGAAACACCATATATTTT. Its translation is CASRSGTDGNTIYF. V and J are TRBV7-6 and TRBJ1-3; D uncertain. The CDR3 length is 14 residues. With 6 bases removed from V and 4 bases from J, the gap between germline ends came to 13 bases. The germline V gene encodes CDR1 SGHVS and CDR2 FNYEAQ. Filled out from reference TRBV7-6 and TRBJ1-3, the complete variable domain reads GAGVSQSPRYKVTKRGQDVALRCDPISGHVSLYWYRQALGQGPEFLTYFNYEAQQDKSGLPNDRFSAERPEGSISTLTIQRTEQRDSAMYRCASRSGTDGNTIYFGEGSWLTVV.